This record looks at one T cell receptor (beta chain) sequence and its context. At one of its ends the junction is not consistent with the germline gene, which may arise from a read error. The protocol was immunoSEQ multiplex PCR, while the TCRdb copy is restricted to in-frame clones and leaves out a portion. The profile shows some 45,000 clones, approximately 89% of them singletons. The data were obtained in a study of blood T cell repertoires in COVID-19. Overall study context: Nucleic acid was either cDNA or gDNA, and it came from T cells, B-cell-depleted T cells, or PBMCs.

The germline V gene has CDR1 MNHEY and CDR2 SVGAGI. The CDR3 contains 15 residues. The V and J genes are TRBV6-5 and TRBJ1-2; TRBD1 is a possible D gene (5 bases). This sequence originates from a human donor with active COVID-19. The donor label of this sample is uncertain. The specimen was peripheral blood. CDR3 in amino acids: CASAAIAGSNFGYTF. CDR3 DNA: TGTGCCAGCGCGGCCATCGCAGGGTCAAACTTTGGCTACACCTTC.